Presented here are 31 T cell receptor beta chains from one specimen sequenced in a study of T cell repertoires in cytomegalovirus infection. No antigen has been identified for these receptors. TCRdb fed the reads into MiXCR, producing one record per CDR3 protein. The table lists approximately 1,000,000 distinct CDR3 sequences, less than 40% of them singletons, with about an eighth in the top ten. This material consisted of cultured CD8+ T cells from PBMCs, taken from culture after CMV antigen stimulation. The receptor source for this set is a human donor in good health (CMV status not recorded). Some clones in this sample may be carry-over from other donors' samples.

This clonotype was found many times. In DNA form, the CDR3 reads TGTGCCAGCAGCTTAAGTCTGGGACAGGGGGCCGCCTATGGCTACACCTTC. It translates to CASSLSLGQGAAYGYTF. The chain links TRBV7-2 to TRBJ1-2; 12 nucleotides agree with TRBD1. Looked up from germline, CDR1 is SGHTA and CDR2 is FQGNSA. With V trimmed by 2 bases and J by 4 bases, 8 bases remained unmatched. CDR3 length: 17 residues.

CDR3 protein: CASSYSGQGAAGELFF. The CDR3 DNA reads as TGTGCCAGCAGTTACTCCGGACAGGGGGCGGCCGGGGAGCTGTTTTTT. V is TRBV6-5 and J is TRBJ2-2; 11 bases match TRBD1. The germline V gene has CDR1 MNHEY and CDR2 SVGAGI. V was pared by 0 bases and J by 6 bases, with 3 bases of the junction left unmatched. This CDR3 is 16 amino acids long.

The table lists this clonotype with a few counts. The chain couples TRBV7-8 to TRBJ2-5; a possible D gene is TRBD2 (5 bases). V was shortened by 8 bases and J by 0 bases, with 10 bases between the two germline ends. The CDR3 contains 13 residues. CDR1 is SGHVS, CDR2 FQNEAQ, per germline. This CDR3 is CASEGWDQETQYF. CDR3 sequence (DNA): TGTGCCAGCGAGGGTTGGGACCAAGAGACCCAGTACTTC.

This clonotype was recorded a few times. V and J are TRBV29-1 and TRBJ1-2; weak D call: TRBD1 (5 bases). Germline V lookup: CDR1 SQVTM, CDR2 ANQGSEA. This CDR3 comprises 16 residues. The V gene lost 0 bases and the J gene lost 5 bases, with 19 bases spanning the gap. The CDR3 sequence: CSVEDRAPGGWYGYTF. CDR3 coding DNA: TGCAGCGTTGAAGATCGGGCCCCTGGGGGGTGGTATGGCTACACCTTC.

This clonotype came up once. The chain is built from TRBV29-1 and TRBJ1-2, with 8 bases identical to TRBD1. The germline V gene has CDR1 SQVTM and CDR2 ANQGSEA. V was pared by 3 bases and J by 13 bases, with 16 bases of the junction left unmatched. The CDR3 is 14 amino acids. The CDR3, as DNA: TGCAGCGTTGAGGTTCAGGGGGCGAAGACTAGAGTCACCTTC. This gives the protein CSVEVQGAKTRVTF. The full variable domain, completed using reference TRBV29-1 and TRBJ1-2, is SAVISQKPSRDICQRGTSLTIQCQVDSQVTMMFWYRQQPGQSLTLIATANQGSEATYESGFVIDKFPISRPNLTFSTLTVSNMSPEDSSIYLCSVEVQGAKTRVTFGSGTRLTVV.

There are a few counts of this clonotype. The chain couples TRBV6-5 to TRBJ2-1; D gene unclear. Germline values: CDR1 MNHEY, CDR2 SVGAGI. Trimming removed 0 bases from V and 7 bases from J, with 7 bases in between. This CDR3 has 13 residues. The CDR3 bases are TGTGCCAGCAGTTACTCGGTAAGGAATGAGCAGTTCTTC. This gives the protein CASSYSVRNEQFF.

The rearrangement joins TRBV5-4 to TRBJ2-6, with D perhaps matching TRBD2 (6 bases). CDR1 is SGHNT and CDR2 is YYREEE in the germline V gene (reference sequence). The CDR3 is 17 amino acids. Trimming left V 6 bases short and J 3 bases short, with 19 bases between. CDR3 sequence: CASTSGRGGSGANVLTF. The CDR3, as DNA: TGTGCCAGCACCTCGGGAAGGGGAGGTAGTGGGGCCAACGTCCTGACTTTC.

The CDR3 loop reads CASSLGEGFYNEQFF. The DNA for the CDR3 is TGTGCCAGTAGCCTCGGGGAGGGTTTTTACAATGAGCAGTTCTTC. The V gene is TRBV19, the J gene TRBJ2-1, with 7 bases matching TRBD2. The CDR3 consists of 15 residues. The V gene's germline CDR1 is LNHDA and CDR2 SQIVND (reference sequence). The J segment lost 4 bases and the V segment lost 6 bases, leaving 9 bases of the junction unmatched.

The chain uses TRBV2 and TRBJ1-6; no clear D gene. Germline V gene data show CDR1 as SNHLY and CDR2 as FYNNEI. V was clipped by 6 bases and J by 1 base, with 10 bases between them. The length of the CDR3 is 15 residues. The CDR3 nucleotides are TGTGCCAGCAGCCGAGGTGGGTCCTATAATTCACCCCTCCACTTT. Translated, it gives CASSRGGSYNSPLHF.

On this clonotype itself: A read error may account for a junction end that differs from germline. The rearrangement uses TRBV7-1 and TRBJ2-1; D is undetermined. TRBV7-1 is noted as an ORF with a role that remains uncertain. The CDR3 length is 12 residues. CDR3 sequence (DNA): TGTGTCAGCAGCGATCCCTACAATGAGCAGTTCTTC. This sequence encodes CVSSDPYNEQFF.

CDR3: CASYGASYNEQFF. DNA for the CDR3: TGTGCCAGCTACGGCGCCTCCTACAATGAGCAGTTCTTC. The chain combines TRBV5-4 with TRBJ2-1, with D unresolved. Trimming left V 7 bases short and J 0 bases short, with 8 bases between. The CDR3 spans 13 residues. Germline values: CDR1 SGHNT, CDR2 YYREEE (reference sequence).

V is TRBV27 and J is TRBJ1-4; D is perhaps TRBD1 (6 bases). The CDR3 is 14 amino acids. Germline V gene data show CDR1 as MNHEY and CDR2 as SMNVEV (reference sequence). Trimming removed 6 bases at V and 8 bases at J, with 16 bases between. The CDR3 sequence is CASSPQGRGEKLFF. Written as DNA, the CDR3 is TGTGCCAGCAGCCCACAGGGAAGAGGAGAAAAACTGTTTTTT.

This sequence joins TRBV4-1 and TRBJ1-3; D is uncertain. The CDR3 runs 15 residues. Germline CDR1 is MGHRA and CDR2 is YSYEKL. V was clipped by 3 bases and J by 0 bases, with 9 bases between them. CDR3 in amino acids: CASSHIWSSGNTIYF. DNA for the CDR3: TGCGCCAGCAGCCATATCTGGAGCTCTGGAAACACCATATATTTT.

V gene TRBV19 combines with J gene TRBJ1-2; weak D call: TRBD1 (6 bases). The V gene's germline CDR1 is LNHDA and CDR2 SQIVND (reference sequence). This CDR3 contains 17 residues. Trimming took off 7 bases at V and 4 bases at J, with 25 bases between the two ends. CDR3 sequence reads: CASISDRDKARVYGYTF. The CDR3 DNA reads TGTGCCAGTATCTCGGACAGAGATAAGGCCAGGGTCTATGGCTACACCTTC.

The CDR3 sequence: CASSPQPVPTEAFF. The CDR3 DNA follows: TGTGCCAGCAGTCCCCAACCGGTCCCCACTGAAGCTTTCTTT. This rearrangement joins TRBV6-8 to TRBJ1-1; unclear D gene. From germline, CDR1 is MNHGY and CDR2 SAAAGT. V shed 5 bases and J shed 4 bases, with 14 bases lying between them. The CDR3 consists of 14 residues.

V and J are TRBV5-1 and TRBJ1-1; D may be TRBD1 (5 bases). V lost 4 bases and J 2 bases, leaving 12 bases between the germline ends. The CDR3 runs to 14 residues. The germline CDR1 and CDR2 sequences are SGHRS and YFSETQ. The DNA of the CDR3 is TGCGCCAGCAGCACGGACAATGGTAACACTGAAGCTTTCTTT. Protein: CASSTDNGNTEAFF.

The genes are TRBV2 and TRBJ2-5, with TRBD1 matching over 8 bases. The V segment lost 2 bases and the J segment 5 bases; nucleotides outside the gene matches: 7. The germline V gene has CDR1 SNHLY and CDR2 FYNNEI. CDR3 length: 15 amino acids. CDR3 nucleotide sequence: TGTGCCAGCAGTGAATACGACAGGGGTGGGGAGACCCAGTACTTC. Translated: CASSEYDRGGETQYF.

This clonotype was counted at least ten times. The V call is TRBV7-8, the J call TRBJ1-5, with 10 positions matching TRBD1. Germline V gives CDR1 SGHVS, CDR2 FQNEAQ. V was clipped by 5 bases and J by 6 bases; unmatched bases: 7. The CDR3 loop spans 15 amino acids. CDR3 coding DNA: TGTGCCAGCAGCCCCACGACAGGGGGCCTTCAGCCCCAGCATTTT. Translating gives CASSPTTGGLQPQHF.

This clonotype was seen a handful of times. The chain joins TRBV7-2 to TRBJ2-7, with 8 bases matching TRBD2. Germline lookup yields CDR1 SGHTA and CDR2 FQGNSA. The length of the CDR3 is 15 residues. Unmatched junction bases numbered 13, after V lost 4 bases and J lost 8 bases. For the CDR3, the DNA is TGTGCCAGCAGCTCACCTTTAGCGGGGTCTTACCAGCAGTACGTC. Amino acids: CASSSPLAGSYQQYV.

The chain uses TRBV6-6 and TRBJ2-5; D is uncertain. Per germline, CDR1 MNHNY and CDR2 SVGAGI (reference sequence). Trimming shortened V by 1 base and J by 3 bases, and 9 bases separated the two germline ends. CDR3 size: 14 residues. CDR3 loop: CASSYLRTEETQYF. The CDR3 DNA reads TGTGCCAGCAGTTACTTAAGGACGGAAGAGACCCAGTACTTC.

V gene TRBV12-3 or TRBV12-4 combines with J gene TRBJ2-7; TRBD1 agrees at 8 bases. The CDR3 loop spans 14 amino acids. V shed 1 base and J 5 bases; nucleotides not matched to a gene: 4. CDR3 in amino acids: CASSLGQGAHEQYF. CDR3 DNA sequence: TGTGCCAGCAGTTTAGGGCAGGGGGCCCACGAGCAGTACTTC.

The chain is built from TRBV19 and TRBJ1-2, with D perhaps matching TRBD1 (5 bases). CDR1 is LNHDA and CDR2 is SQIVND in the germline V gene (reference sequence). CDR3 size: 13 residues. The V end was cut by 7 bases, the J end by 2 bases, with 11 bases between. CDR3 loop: CASKPEGNYGYTF. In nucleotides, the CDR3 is TGTGCCAGTAAGCCAGAGGGGAACTATGGCTACACCTTC.

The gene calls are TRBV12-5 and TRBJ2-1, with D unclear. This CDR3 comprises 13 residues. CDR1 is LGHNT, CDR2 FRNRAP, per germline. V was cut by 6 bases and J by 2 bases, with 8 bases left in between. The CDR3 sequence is CASGAEAYNEQFF. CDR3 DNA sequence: TGTGCTAGTGGGGCGGAAGCCTACAATGAGCAGTTCTTC.

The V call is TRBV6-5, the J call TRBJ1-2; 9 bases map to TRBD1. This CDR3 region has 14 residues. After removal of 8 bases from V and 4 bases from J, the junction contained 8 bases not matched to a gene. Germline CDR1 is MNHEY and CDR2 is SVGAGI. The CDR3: CASQQGARSYGYTF. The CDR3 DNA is TGTGCCAGCCAACAGGGGGCGCGGAGCTATGGCTACACCTTC.

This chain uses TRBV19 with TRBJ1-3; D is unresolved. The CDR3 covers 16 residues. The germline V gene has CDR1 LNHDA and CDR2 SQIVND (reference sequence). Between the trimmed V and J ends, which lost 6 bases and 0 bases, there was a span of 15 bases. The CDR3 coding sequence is TGTGCCAGTAGGAGTAACAGCGAAGGCTCTGGAAACACCATATATTTT. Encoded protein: CASRSNSEGSGNTIYF.

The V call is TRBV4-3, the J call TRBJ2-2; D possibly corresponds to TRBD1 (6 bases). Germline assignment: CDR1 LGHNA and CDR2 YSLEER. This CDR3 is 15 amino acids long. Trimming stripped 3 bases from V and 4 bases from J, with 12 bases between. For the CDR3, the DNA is TGCGCCAGCAGCCAGGGGGCGCAGGGCACCGGGGAGCTGTTTTTT. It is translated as CASSQGAQGTGELFF.

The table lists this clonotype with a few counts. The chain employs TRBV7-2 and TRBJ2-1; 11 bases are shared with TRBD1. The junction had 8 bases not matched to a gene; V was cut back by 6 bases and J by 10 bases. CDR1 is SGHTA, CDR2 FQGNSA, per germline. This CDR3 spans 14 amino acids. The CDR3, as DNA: TGTGCCAGCAGTACCGGGACAGGGGGTTGGGAGCAGTTCTTC. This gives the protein CASSTGTGGWEQFF.

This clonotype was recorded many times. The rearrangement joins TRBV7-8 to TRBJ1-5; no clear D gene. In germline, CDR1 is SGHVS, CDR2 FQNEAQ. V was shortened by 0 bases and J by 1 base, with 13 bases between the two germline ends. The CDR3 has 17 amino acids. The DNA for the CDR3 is TGTGCCAGCAGCTTAGCGCCGGGGAGGGAGAGCAATCAGCCCCAGCATTTT. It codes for CASSLAPGRESNQPQHF.

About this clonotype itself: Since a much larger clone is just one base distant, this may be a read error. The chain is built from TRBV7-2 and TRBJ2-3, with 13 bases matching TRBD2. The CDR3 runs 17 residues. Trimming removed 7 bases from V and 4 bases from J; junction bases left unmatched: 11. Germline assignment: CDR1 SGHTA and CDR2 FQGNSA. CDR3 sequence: CASNPILAGGPADTQYF. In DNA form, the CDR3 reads TGTGCCAGCAACCCCATACTAGCGGGGGGGCCGGCAGATACGCAGTATTTT.

The CDR3 reads CASSLGGGPSPHEQFF. The CDR3 bases are TGTGCCAGCAGCTTAGGGGGAGGACCCTCCCCGCATGAGCAGTTCTTC. The genes are TRBV7-3 and TRBJ2-1; D possibly corresponds to TRBD2 (6 bases). Germline lookup yields CDR1 SGHTA and CDR2 FQGTGA. The V end was cut by 2 bases, the J end by 8 bases, with 19 bases between. This CDR3 has 16 residues.

The CDR3 DNA reads TGTGCCAGCATCCTCGGCGGGGCCTTTAATGAGCAGTTCTTC. Its translation: CASILGGAFNEQFF. This chain links TRBV7-9 with TRBJ2-1; D perhaps matches TRBD2 (6 bases). Looked up from germline, CDR1 is SEHNR and CDR2 is FQNEAQ (reference sequence). The V end was cut by 7 bases, the J end by 7 bases, with 17 bases between. The CDR3 has 14 amino acids.